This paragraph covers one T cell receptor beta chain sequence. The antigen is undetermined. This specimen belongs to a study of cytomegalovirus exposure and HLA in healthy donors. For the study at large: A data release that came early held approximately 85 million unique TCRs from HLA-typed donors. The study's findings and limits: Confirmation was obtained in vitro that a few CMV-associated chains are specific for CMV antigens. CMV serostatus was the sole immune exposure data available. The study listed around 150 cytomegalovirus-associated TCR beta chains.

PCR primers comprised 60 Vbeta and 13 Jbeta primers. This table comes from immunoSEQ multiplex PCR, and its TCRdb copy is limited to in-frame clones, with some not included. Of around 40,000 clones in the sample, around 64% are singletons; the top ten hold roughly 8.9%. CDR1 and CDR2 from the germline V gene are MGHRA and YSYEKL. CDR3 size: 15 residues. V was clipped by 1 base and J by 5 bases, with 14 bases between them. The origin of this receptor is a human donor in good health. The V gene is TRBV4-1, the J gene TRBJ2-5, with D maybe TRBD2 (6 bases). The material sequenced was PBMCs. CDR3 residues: CASSQGYGAGETQYF. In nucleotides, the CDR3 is TGCGCCAGCAGCCAAGGGTATGGAGCGGGTGAGACCCAGTACTTC.